Listed below are T cell receptor beta chains from one sample, sequenced in a study of T cell responses to AZD1222 COVID-19 vaccine. Repertoires were generated with immunoSEQ multiplex PCR, while TCRdb's copy carries only in-frame clones and drops some. The sample lists 150,000 or so clones, 90% to 95% occurring once. The sequencing used peripheral blood, collected on day 0 of AZD1222 vaccination. The receptor set was obtained from an adult in good health. Each CDR3 is given with its conserved first and last residue. The D gene is left open where the match is weak. Clone size is given for some rows only: seen once, a few or many times, or a class if the clone is expanded.

V: TRBV5-5; D: NA; length: 18; J: TRBJ2-2; size: NA; DNA: TGTGCCAGCAGCTTATCCGTCGGGGGGCGCCGGGGTACCGGGGAGCTGTTTTTT; CDR3: CASSLSVGGRRGTGELFF
V: TRBV9; D: NA; length: 16; J: TRBJ1-1; size: NA; DNA: TGTGCCAGCAGCAGTTACCGCAGGCCCCAGGACACTGAAGCTTTCTTT; CDR3: CASSSYRRPQDTEAFF
V: TRBV27; D: TRBD2; length: 17; J: TRBJ2-1; size: NA; DNA: TGTGCCAGCAGTTTCAACCGACTAGCGGGACTCCCCCCGGAGCAGTTCTTC; CDR3: CASSFNRLAGLPPEQFF
V: TRBV27; D: NA; length: 17; J: TRBJ1-5; size: NA; DNA: TGTGCCAGCAGTTTAAAACCGGGACACTATAGCAATCAGCCCCAGCATTTT; CDR3: CASSLKPGHYSNQPQHF
V: TRBV30; D: TRBD1; length: 13; J: TRBJ2-7; size: NA; DNA: TGTGCCTCCTACAGGGACAGGGCGGGCGAGCAGTACTTC; CDR3: CASYRDRAGEQYF
V: TRBV24-1; D: NA; length: 12; J: TRBJ2-7; size: NA; DNA: TGTGCCACCAGTGATTCCGACTACGAGCAGTACTTC; CDR3: CATSDSDYEQYF
V: TRBV6-5; D: NA; length: 16; J: TRBJ1-3; size: NA; DNA: TGTGCCAGCAGTTACTCGATCCGATCGGCTGGAAACACCATATATTTT; CDR3: CASSYSIRSAGNTIYF
V: TRBV4-1; D: NA; length: 15; J: TRBJ1-1; size: NA; DNA: TGCGCCAGCAGCCCGACTGACAGTCGAAGCACTGAAGCTTTCTTT; CDR3: CASSPTDSRSTEAFF
V: TRBV5-6; D: NA; length: 17; J: TRBJ2-2; size: NA; DNA: TGTGCCAGCAGCTCGTATAGACGGGAGTATGGCACCGGGGAGCTGTTTTTT; CDR3: CASSSYRREYGTGELFF
V: TRBV5-4; D: NA; length: 12; J: TRBJ1-4; size: NA; DNA: TGTGCCAGCGAAGGTGAAGAGTCAGGACTGTTTTTT; CDR3: CASEGEESGLFF
V: TRBV5-1; D: TRBD1; length: 13; J: TRBJ2-7; size: few; DNA: TGCGCCAGCAACCCGGGACAGGGATACGAGCAGTACTTC; CDR3: CASNPGQGYEQYF
V: TRBV29-1; D: NA; length: 10; J: TRBJ1-1; size: once; DNA: TGCAGCGTTGAACAGTATGAAGCTTTCTTT; CDR3: CSVEQYEAFF
V: TRBV10-1; D: NA; length: 14; J: TRBJ1-2; size: NA; DNA: TGCGCCACGGACAGCCGCCTTACTAACTATGGCTACACCTTC; CDR3: CATDSRLTNYGYTF
V: TRBV16; D: NA; length: 13; J: TRBJ1-2; size: NA; DNA: TGTGCCAGCAGCTCAGGAGCTAACTATGGCTACACCTTC; CDR3: CASSSGANYGYTF
V: TRBV21-1; D: NA; length: 18; J: TRBJ2-5; size: NA; DNA: TGTGCCAGCAGCGAATACGGACTAGCGGGAGACGTACAGGAGACCCAGTACTTC; CDR3: CASSEYGLAGDVQETQYF
V: TRBV18; D: NA; length: 14; J: TRBJ1-1; size: NA; DNA: TGTGCCAGCTCACCACCTGGCCTCGGCACTGAAGCTTTCTTT; CDR3: CASSPPGLGTEAFF
V: TRBV5-4; D: NA; length: 14; J: TRBJ2-3; size: NA; DNA: TGTGCCAGCAGCTTGAAAGGGGGTACAGATACGCAGTATTTT; CDR3: CASSLKGGTDTQYF
V: TRBV28; D: NA; length: 18; J: TRBJ2-1; size: NA; DNA: TGTGCCAGCAGTTTAATCCCTTGGGGCAGGGTTGCAGACAATGAGCAGTTCTTC; CDR3: CASSLIPWGRVADNEQFF
V: TRBV7-2; D: NA; length: 13; J: TRBJ2-7; size: NA; DNA: TGTGCCAGCAGCTCCGGCTCGGGCTACGAGCAGTACTTC; CDR3: CASSSGSGYEQYF
V: TRBV20-1; D: TRBD1; length: 15; J: TRBJ1-6; size: NA; DNA: TGCAGTGCTAGTTTTGGGACAGCATATAATTCACCCCTCCACTTT; CDR3: CSASFGTAYNSPLHF
V: TRBV3-1/TRBV3-2; D: NA; length: 15; J: TRBJ1-2; size: NA; DNA: TGTGCCAGCAGCCCCATGTGGGACTCCCCCGATGGCTACACCTTC; CDR3: CASSPMWDSPDGYTF
V: TRBV11-3; D: NA; length: 14; J: TRBJ1-3; size: NA; DNA: TGTGCCAGCAGCCATACAGACTCTGGAAACACCATATATTTT; CDR3: CASSHTDSGNTIYF
V: TRBV12-3/TRBV12-4; D: NA; length: 13; J: TRBJ1-1; size: NA; DNA: TGTGCCAGCAGTCTACAGGAGAACACTGAAGCTTTCTTT; CDR3: CASSLQENTEAFF
V: TRBV12-3/TRBV12-4; D: TRBD1; length: 13; J: TRBJ1-2; size: NA; DNA: TGTGCCAGCAGTCTACAGGGGATGGGGGGCTACACCTTC; CDR3: CASSLQGMGGYTF
V: TRBV4-1; D: TRBD2; length: 13; J: TRBJ2-1; size: NA; DNA: TGCGCCAGCAGCCAGCGGGGGTACAATGAGCAGTTCTTC; CDR3: CASSQRGYNEQFF
V: TRBV7-6; D: NA; length: 14; J: TRBJ1-1; size: NA; DNA: TGTGCCAGCAGCTTAGGTACAACGAACACTGAAGCTTTCTTT; CDR3: CASSLGTTNTEAFF
V: TRBV3-1/TRBV3-2; D: TRBD1; length: 14; J: TRBJ2-2; size: NA; DNA: TGTGCCAGCAGCCAAGACCAGGGGGCCGGGGAGCTGTTTTTT; CDR3: CASSQDQGAGELFF
V: TRBV5-1; D: NA; length: 12; J: TRBJ2-5; size: NA; DNA: TGCGCCAGCAGCGCGAGTAAAGAGACCCAGTACTTC; CDR3: CASSASKETQYF
V: TRBV28; D: TRBD1; length: 15; J: TRBJ1-1; size: NA; DNA: TGTGCCAGCAGTAGGGACAGGGGGCATGGCACTGAAGCTTTCTTT; CDR3: CASSRDRGHGTEAFF
V: TRBV30; D: NA; length: 12; J: TRBJ1-1; size: NA; DNA: TGTGCCTGGAGTTGGGGGAGGGATGAAGCTTTCTTT; CDR3: CAWSWGRDEAFF
V: TRBV5-1; D: NA; length: 12; J: TRBJ2-7; size: NA; DNA: TGCGCCAGCAGCTTTGTCGGGCCCGAGCAGTACTTC; CDR3: CASSFVGPEQYF
V: TRBV5-6; D: TRBD2; length: 16; J: TRBJ2-1; size: NA; DNA: TGTGCCAGCAGCATTGGACTAGCGGGAGGTTACAATGAGCAGTTCTTC; CDR3: CASSIGLAGGYNEQFF
V: TRBV2; D: NA; length: 16; J: TRBJ2-3; size: NA; DNA: TGTGCCAGCACTCTGGGCTGGGGGAGAAGCACAGATACGCAGTATTTT; CDR3: CASTLGWGRSTDTQYF
V: TRBV11-2; D: NA; length: 16; J: TRBJ2-3; size: NA; DNA: TGTGCCAGCAGTACGGAGGGACAACAAAAAACAGATACGCAGTATTTT; CDR3: CASSTEGQQKTDTQYF
V: TRBV7-9; D: NA; length: 13; J: TRBJ1-1; size: NA; DNA: TGTGCCAGCAGCCCCGGACCCCTATGGGGGGCTTTCTTT; CDR3: CASSPGPLWGAFF
V: TRBV13; D: NA; length: 14; J: TRBJ1-1; size: NA; DNA: TGTGCCAGCAGCTTAGGGCGAAAGAACACTGAAGCTTTCTTT; CDR3: CASSLGRKNTEAFF
V: TRBV3-1/TRBV3-2; D: NA; length: 14; J: TRBJ2-7; size: NA; DNA: TGTGCCAGCAGCCAAGATCATGGGCCCTACGAGCAGTACTTC; CDR3: CASSQDHGPYEQYF
V: TRBV12-3/TRBV12-4; D: NA; length: 13; J: TRBJ1-1; size: NA; DNA: TGTGCCAGCAGTTTACAGGGGAGGACTGAAGCTTTCTTT; CDR3: CASSLQGRTEAFF
V: TRBV3-1/TRBV3-2; D: NA; length: 13; J: TRBJ1-6; size: NA; DNA: TGTGCCAGCAGCCAAGAAAGGGAGACACCCCTCCACTTT; CDR3: CASSQERETPLHF
V: TRBV6-5; D: TRBD1; length: 15; J: TRBJ1-2; size: NA; DNA: TGTGCCAGCAGTTACATCAGGGGGAAAAACTATGGCTACACCTTC; CDR3: CASSYIRGKNYGYTF
V: TRBV5-1; D: TRBD1; length: 14; J: TRBJ1-1; size: NA; DNA: TGCGCCAGCAGCTTGGGGGGACAGGGCGCTGAAGCTTTCTTT; CDR3: CASSLGGQGAEAFF
V: TRBV27; D: TRBD1; length: 13; J: TRBJ1-2; size: NA; DNA: TGTGCCAGCACCCGGACAGGGGTGGATGGCTACACCTTC; CDR3: CASTRTGVDGYTF
V: TRBV12-5; D: NA; length: 13; J: TRBJ1-4; size: NA; DNA: TGTGCTAGTGGTTTGACAGGGAATGAAAAACTGTTTTTT; CDR3: CASGLTGNEKLFF
V: TRBV5-1; D: NA; length: 15; J: TRBJ1-1; size: NA; DNA: TGCGCCAGCAGCTTGGCCAATCCGGGGAGAGATGAAGCTTTCTTT; CDR3: CASSLANPGRDEAFF
V: TRBV5-1; D: TRBD2; length: 16; J: TRBJ2-1; size: NA; DNA: TGCGCCAGCAGCCTGGGACTAGCGGGAGGGCAGTGGGAGCAGTTCTTC; CDR3: CASSLGLAGGQWEQFF
V: TRBV19; D: TRBD2; length: 17; J: TRBJ2-3; size: once; DNA: TGTGCCAGTAGTAAGGGGACTAGCGGGAGTTTAGCAGATACGCAGTATTTT; CDR3: CASSKGTSGSLADTQYF
V: TRBV5-1; D: TRBD1; length: 16; J: TRBJ1-5; size: NA; DNA: TGCGCCAGCAGCTTGGGGATAGACAGGGAAGGTCAGCCCCAGCATTTT; CDR3: CASSLGIDREGQPQHF
V: TRBV6-5; D: NA; length: 15; J: TRBJ2-7; size: once; DNA: TGTGCCAGCAGAGCGTATTTCCGGCAGGGTAGCGAGCAGTACTTC; CDR3: CASRAYFRQGSEQYF
V: TRBV5-1; D: NA; length: 15; J: TRBJ1-1; size: NA; DNA: TGCGCCAGCAGCCACCAGAGGGCTGTGAACACTGAAGCTTTCTTT; CDR3: CASSHQRAVNTEAFF